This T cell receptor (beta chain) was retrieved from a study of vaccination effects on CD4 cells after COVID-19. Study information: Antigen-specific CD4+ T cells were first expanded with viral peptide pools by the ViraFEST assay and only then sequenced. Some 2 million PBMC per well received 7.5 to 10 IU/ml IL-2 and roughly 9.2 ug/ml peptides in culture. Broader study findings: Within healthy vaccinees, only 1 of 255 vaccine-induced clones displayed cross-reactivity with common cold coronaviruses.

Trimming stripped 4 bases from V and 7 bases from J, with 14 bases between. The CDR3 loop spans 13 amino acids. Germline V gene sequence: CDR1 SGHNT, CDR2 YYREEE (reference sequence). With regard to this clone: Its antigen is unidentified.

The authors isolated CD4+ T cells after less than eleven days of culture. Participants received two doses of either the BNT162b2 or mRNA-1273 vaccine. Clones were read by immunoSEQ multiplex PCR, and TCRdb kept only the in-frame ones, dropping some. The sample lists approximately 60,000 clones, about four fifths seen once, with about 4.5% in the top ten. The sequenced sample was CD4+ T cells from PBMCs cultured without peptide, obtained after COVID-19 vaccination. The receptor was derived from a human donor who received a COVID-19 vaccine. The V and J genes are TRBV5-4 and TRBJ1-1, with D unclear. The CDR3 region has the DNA TGTGCCAGCAGCACCCTCTCCCAGGATGAAGCTTTCTTT. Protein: CASSTLSQDEAFF.